The subject of this entry is one TCR beta chain. The antigen is unknown. The data are from a study of blood T cells in healthy people across ages. General observations from the study: Diversity figures derived from one million T cells were judged to underestimate the true value. A roughly linear fall in TCR beta diversity per million T cells was seen with increasing age. Long-lived donors exceeded aged donors in naive CD4+ cells and diversity.

Trimming left V 2 bases short and J 6 bases short, with 7 bases between. This CDR3 has 12 amino acids. Germline CDR1 and CDR2: MNHEY and SVGEGT. PCR was performed a second time for about 7 to 12 cycles using a sample-barcoded 5' primer and a J-beta primer mix. TCRdb processed the 5' RACE reads anew with MiXCR; each CDR3 protein has one entry. Seen here are 1.8 million or so distinct CDR3 sequences, about 39% observed once, and the top ten hold approximately 22%. Material for sequencing was blood. This clonotype was obtained from a human donor in good health. This chain joins TRBV6-2 or TRBV6-3 and TRBJ2-5; no clear D. CDR3 sequence reads: CASSYPPKTQYF. In DNA form, the CDR3 reads TGTGCCAGCAGTTACCCCCCTAAGACCCAGTACTTC.